The 27 T cell receptor beta chains in this list originate from one sample, sequenced in a study of T cell repertoires in cytomegalovirus infection. Each CDR3 protein gets one entry after TCRdb re-called the reads with MiXCR. The sample shows about 180,000 distinct CDR3 sequences, about a sixth of them seen only once. Input material: CD8+ T cells from PBMCs. These receptors originate from a human donor in good health (CMV status not recorded). Some clones in this sample may be carry-over from other donors' samples.

V is TRBV6-5 and J is TRBJ2-5; D might be TRBD1 (6 bases). V shed 1 base and J shed 1 base, with 13 bases lying between them. CDR1 is MNHEY, CDR2 SVGAGI, per germline. The CDR3 covers 16 residues. CDR3 in DNA: TGTGCCAGCAGTTACTTCTCCGGGACAACCCAAGAGACCCAGTACTTC. It codes for CASSYFSGTTQETQYF.

J is TRBJ2-3 and V is TRBV28, with 10 bases that match TRBD1. CDR1 is MDHEN and CDR2 is SYDVKM in the germline V gene. The CDR3 has 15 amino acids. The ends lost 7 bases at V and 3 bases at J; junction bases unmatched: 7. The CDR3: CASNSDRGFTDTQYF. CDR3 DNA sequence: TGTGCCAGCAACTCGGACAGGGGGTTTACAGATACGCAGTATTTT.

This clonotype turned up a few times. The chain is built from TRBV28 and TRBJ1-4; 9 bases map to TRBD1. The CDR3 totals 19 residues. CDR1 is MDHEN and CDR2 is SYDVKM in the germline V gene. Trimming cost V 6 bases and J 6 bases; bases outside gene matches: 20. The DNA for the CDR3 is TGTGCCAGCAGACTAACCCCGGGACAGGGCTTAGCGCTCGATGAAAAACTGTTTTTT. It translates to CASRLTPGQGLALDEKLFF.

This clonotype was picked up a small number of times. The genes are TRBV6-2 or TRBV6-3 and TRBJ1-2; D is uncertain. The V and J ends lost 0 bases and 6 bases respectively, with 8 bases between them. The germline CDR1 and CDR2 sequences are MNHEY and SVGEGT. The CDR3 extends over 13 amino acids. The CDR3 nucleotides are TGTGCCAGCAGTTACTCGGGCCTGAATGGCTACACCTTC. It translates to CASSYSGLNGYTF.

This rearrangement joins TRBV6-2 or TRBV6-3 to TRBJ1-2; D remains unclear. CDR1 is MNHEY and CDR2 is SVGEGT in the germline V gene. V shed 7 bases and J shed 8 bases, with 17 bases lying between them. The CDR3 is 13 amino acids. The CDR3 region is CASTLGLYRGYTF. The CDR3, as DNA: TGTGCCAGCACCCTTGGGCTCTATCGGGGCTACACCTTC.

This clonotype was counted a few times. The chain joins TRBV7-2 to TRBJ1-5; TRBD1 might be the D (5 bases). Germline values: CDR1 SGHTA, CDR2 FQGNSA. Trimming cost V 1 base and J 6 bases, with 16 bases left between them. The CDR3 is 16 amino acids. The CDR3 region is CASSLGGDGLFQPQHF. The CDR3, as DNA: TGTGCCAGCAGCTTAGGGGGGGACGGGCTATTTCAGCCCCAGCATTTT.

The genes are TRBV7-8 and TRBJ1-6; D not resolved. The CDR3 is 14 amino acids. Germline V gene sequence: CDR1 SGHVS, CDR2 FQNEAQ. V was pared by 1 base and J by 4 bases, with 5 bases between. Written as DNA, the CDR3 is TGTGCCAGCAGCTTAGGTTTTTATAATTCACCCCTCCACTTT. Translation: CASSLGFYNSPLHF.

J is TRBJ2-7 and V is TRBV20-1; D might be TRBD1 or TRBD2, each matching 5 bases. V lost 1 base and J lost 4, with 14 bases in between. The CDR3 has 14 residues. Per germline, CDR1 DFQATT and CDR2 SNEGSKA (reference sequence). The CDR3 DNA reads TGCAGTGCTAGAGGGGGGACGGGGTTTTACGAGCAGTACTTC. Translating it yields CSARGGTGFYEQYF.

This clonotype was detected only a few times. DNA of the CDR3: TGTGCCAGCAGGCCGCCGCGAGGAGCAGCTAACTATGGCTACACCTTC. Protein: CASRPPRGAANYGYTF. The chain carries TRBV11-2 and TRBJ1-2; no reliable D call. The CDR3 spans 16 residues. The V end was cut by 6 bases, the J end by 0 bases, with 17 bases between. Germline V gene lookup returns CDR1 SGHAT and CDR2 FQNNGV. Combining the CDR3 with reference TRBV11-2 and TRBJ1-2 gives the whole variable domain EAGVAQSPRYKIIEKRQSVAFWCNPISGHATLYWYQQILGQGPKLLIQFQNNGVVDDSQLPKDRFSAERLKGVDSTLKIQPAKLEDSAVYLCASRPPRGAANYGYTFGSGTRLTVV.

This clonotype was seen more than once but under ten times. The rearrangement joins TRBV29-1 to TRBJ2-3; maybe TRBD2 (6 bases). The CDR3 runs to 13 residues. Germline values: CDR1 SQVTM, CDR2 ANQGSEA. V was clipped by 3 bases and J by 0 bases, with 7 bases between them. CDR3 DNA sequence: TGCAGCGTTGAGGGGACTAGCACAGATACGCAGTATTTT. Translation gives CSVEGTSTDTQYF.

For the CDR3, the DNA is TGTGCCAGCAGCCCTCGGGACGGCATAATGGAGACCCAGTACTTC. This encodes CASSPRDGIMETQYF. This chain connects TRBV7-1 to TRBJ2-5; either TRBD1 or TRBD2 may fit D (5 bases each). TRBV7-1 is sorted into the ORF group, with uncertain function. CDR3 length: 15 amino acids. V was pared by 5 bases and J by 5 bases, with 18 bases between.

A few counts support this clonotype. V usage is TRBV6-2 or TRBV6-3 and J usage is TRBJ2-3; D assignment may be TRBD1 or TRBD2 (5 bases each). The CDR3 spans 17 residues. Germline assignment: CDR1 MNHEY and CDR2 SVGEGT. The V and J ends lost 0 bases and 0 bases respectively, with 13 bases between them. CDR3 protein: CASSYSRGRLSTDTQYF. In DNA, the CDR3 is TGTGCCAGCAGTTACTCCCGGGGCCGGCTTAGCACAGATACGCAGTATTTT.

There are a few counts of this clonotype. The chain employs TRBV5-6 and TRBJ1-4, with TRBD1 as a possible D gene (5 bases). This CDR3 has 14 amino acids. From germline, CDR1 is SGHDT and CDR2 YYEEEE. Trimming removed 4 bases from V and 4 bases from J, with 11 bases in between. CDR3 sequence reads: CASSPGPINEKLFF. The DNA for the CDR3 is TGTGCCAGCAGCCCGGGGCCAATTAATGAAAAACTGTTTTTT.

This clonotype showed up just a few times. The chain links TRBV12-3 or TRBV12-4 to TRBJ2-7; D is possibly TRBD1 (5 bases). CDR3 length equals 13 residues. Trimming shortened V by 6 bases and J by 2 bases, and 11 bases separated the two germline ends. The CDR3 region is CASSPGMTYEQYF. Here the CDR3 DNA reads TGTGCCAGCAGCCCAGGGATGACCTACGAGCAGTACTTC.

V is TRBV7-2 and J is TRBJ2-7, with 7 bases matching TRBD1. The length of the CDR3 is 15 residues. CDR1 SGHTA and CDR2 FQGNSA come from the germline V gene. The trim removed 3 bases at V and 3 bases at J, leaving 8 bases unmatched. CDR3 sequence reads: CASSFLRDSYYEQYF. The CDR3 DNA reads TGTGCCAGCAGCTTCCTCCGGGACAGCTACTACGAGCAGTACTTC.

The chain is built from TRBV7-9 and TRBJ1-2; 12 bases agree with TRBD1. The length of the CDR3 is 14 residues. Germline V gene data show CDR1 as SEHNR and CDR2 as FQNEAQ (reference sequence). V was clipped by 5 bases and J by 3 bases; unmatched bases: 1. Written as DNA, the CDR3 is TGTGCCAGCAGCCGGGACAGGGGGCACTATGGCTACACCTTC. This gives the protein CASSRDRGHYGYTF.

This clonotype was seen more than once but under ten times. This sequence joins TRBV28 and TRBJ2-3, with TRBD1 as a possible D gene (6 bases). CDR1 MDHEN and CDR2 SYDVKM come from the germline V gene. The CDR3 length is 15 residues. The V gene lost 4 bases and the J gene lost 1 base, with 12 bases spanning the gap. DNA of the CDR3: TGTGCCAGCAGTTCCCCTCGACAGGGCACAGATACGCAGTATTTT. Its protein product is CASSSPRQGTDTQYF.

This clonotype appeared a few times. The J gene is TRBJ2-5, the V gene TRBV29-1; D gene ambiguous. This CDR3 is built from 14 residues. Per the germline V gene, CDR1 is SQVTM and CDR2 is ANQGSEA. V gave up 5 bases and J gave up 1 base, with 14 bases separating them. The CDR3 reads CSVLPNRGQETQYF. Here the CDR3 DNA reads TGCAGCGTTCTCCCTAATAGAGGCCAAGAGACCCAGTACTTC.

The gene calls are TRBV10-3 and TRBJ2-3; D call uncertain. The germline V gene has CDR1 ENHRY and CDR2 SYGVKD. V gave up 2 bases and J gave up 5 bases, with 11 bases separating them. This CDR3 has 14 residues. For the CDR3, the DNA is TGTGCCATCAGTGAGGCCCCGAAGCAAGATACGCAGTATTTT. Translation gives CAISEAPKQDTQYF.

This clonotype was observed a few times. The CDR3 DNA is TGTGCCAGCAGTTCGGGTGCCTACGAGCAGTACTTC. The encoded protein is CASSSGAYEQYF. The chain couples TRBV6-5 to TRBJ2-7; D gene uncertain. Germline values: CDR1 MNHEY, CDR2 SVGAGI. This CDR3 region has 12 residues. V was shortened by 4 bases and J by 2 bases, with 6 bases between the two germline ends.

The table lists this clonotype with many counts. The gene calls are TRBV28 and TRBJ2-5; 9 positions match TRBD1. The CDR3 runs 14 residues. Germline values: CDR1 MDHEN, CDR2 SYDVKM. J was trimmed by 5 bases and V by 5 bases; bases with no gene match: 6. The CDR3 sequence: CASSPTGGAETQYF. DNA for the CDR3: TGTGCCAGCAGTCCCACAGGGGGCGCGGAGACCCAGTACTTC.

The CDR3 sequence: CASSPTGQKLFF. The DNA for the CDR3 is TGTGCCAGCAGTCCCACGGGCCAAAAACTGTTTTTT. The chain employs TRBV28 and TRBJ1-4; D remains ambiguous. The germline V gene has CDR1 MDHEN and CDR2 SYDVKM. The CDR3 has 12 amino acids. V shed 5 bases and J shed 9 bases, with 10 bases lying between them.

This clonotype was seen a handful of times. The V and J genes are TRBV27 and TRBJ2-7; D call uncertain. CDR1 MNHEY and CDR2 SMNVEV come from the germline V gene (reference sequence). The CDR3 runs 14 residues. V lost 5 bases, J lost 0 bases, and 11 bases lay in between. Here the CDR3 reads CASSPEVLSYEQYF. CDR3 coding DNA: TGTGCCAGCAGTCCCGAGGTGCTCTCCTACGAGCAGTACTTC.

This clonotype turned up a few times. J is TRBJ2-2 and V is TRBV7-9; 10 positions agree with TRBD1. Germline trimming cut 5 bases from V and 5 bases from J; bases unmatched to any gene: 17. The CDR3 is 19 residues long. Germline V gene lookup returns CDR1 SEHNR and CDR2 FQNEAQ (reference sequence). This CDR3 is CASSRYRDRGLGATGELFF. Here the CDR3 DNA reads TGTGCCAGCAGCCGTTACCGGGACAGGGGCCTAGGGGCTACCGGGGAGCTGTTTTTT.

The genes are TRBV6-6 and TRBJ2-7, with D possibly TRBD1 on 5 matching bases. The V end was cut by 2 bases, the J end by 3 bases, with 11 bases between. Germline V gives CDR1 MNHNY, CDR2 SVGAGI (reference sequence). CDR3 length: 14 residues. The CDR3 region has the DNA TGTGCCAGCAGTTACCCTCAGGGCCGCTACGAGCAGTACTTC. Its translation is CASSYPQGRYEQYF.

The rearrangement uses TRBV28 and TRBJ1-5, with D hard to call. V dropped 3 bases and J dropped 5 bases, with 11 bases sitting between them. In germline, CDR1 is MDHEN, CDR2 SYDVKM. There are 14 residues in the CDR3. CDR3 protein: CASSFTGQYQPQHF. For the CDR3, the DNA is TGTGCCAGCAGTTTTACGGGTCAATATCAGCCCCAGCATTTT.

CDR3 nucleotides: TGTGCCAGCAGCCCGGCGACCCAGTACTTC. Its protein is CASSPATQYF. The rearrangement links TRBV11-3 to TRBJ2-5; the D is unclear. Germline V gene lookup returns CDR1 SGHNT and CDR2 YENEEA. The CDR3 contains 10 residues. Trimming cost V 5 bases and J 7 bases, with 5 bases left between them.